This T cell receptor (beta chain) was captured in a study of CD8 T cells in Susac syndrome. With random hexamers, reverse transcription was performed on roughly 0.5 to 1 ug of RNA. TCRdb reprocessed the immunoSEQ multiplex PCR reads with MiXCR, giving one entry per CDR3 protein. In the table there are roughly 140,000 distinct CDR3 sequences, almost 96% of which are singletons. The V and J ends lost 1 base and 0 bases respectively, with 11 bases between them. The germline V gene has CDR1 MNHEY and CDR2 SMNVEV (reference sequence). The CDR3 runs 16 residues. Sample: CD4+ T cells from PBMCs. The sequence derives from a human donor with Susac syndrome. The rearrangement uses TRBV27 and TRBJ2-3; weak D call: TRBD1 (5 bases). CDR3 nucleotides: TGTGCCAGCAGTTTATTGGCAGGGCTTAGCACAGATACGCAGTATTTT. Protein sequence: CASSLLAGLSTDTQYF.